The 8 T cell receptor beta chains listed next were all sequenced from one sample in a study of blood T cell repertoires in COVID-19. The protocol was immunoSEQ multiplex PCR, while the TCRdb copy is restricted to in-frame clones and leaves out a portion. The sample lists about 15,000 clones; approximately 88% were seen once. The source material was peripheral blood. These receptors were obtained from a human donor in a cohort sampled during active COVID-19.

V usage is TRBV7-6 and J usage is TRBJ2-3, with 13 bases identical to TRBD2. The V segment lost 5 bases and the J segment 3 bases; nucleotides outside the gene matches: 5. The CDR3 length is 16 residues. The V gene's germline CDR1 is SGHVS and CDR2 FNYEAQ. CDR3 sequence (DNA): TGTGCCAGCAGCCCGGGACTAGCGGGAAGGACAGATACGCAGTATTTT. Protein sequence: CASSPGLAGRTDTQYF. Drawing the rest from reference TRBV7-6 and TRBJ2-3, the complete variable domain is GAGVSQSPRYKVTKRGQDVALRCDPISGHVSLYWYRQALGQGPEFLTYFNYEAQQDKSGLPNDRFSAERPEGSISTLTIQRTEQRDSAMYRCASSPGLAGRTDTQYFGPGTRLTVL.

This CDR3 is CASSLGYRGMKTQYF. DNA of the CDR3: TGTGCCAGCAGCTTAGGGTACAGGGGGATGAAGACCCAGTACTTC. The genes are TRBV7-2 and TRBJ2-5; 8 positions match TRBD1. Germline loops: CDR1 SGHTA, CDR2 FQGNSA. V was clipped by 1 base and J by 6 bases; unmatched bases: 7. The CDR3 has 15 amino acids.

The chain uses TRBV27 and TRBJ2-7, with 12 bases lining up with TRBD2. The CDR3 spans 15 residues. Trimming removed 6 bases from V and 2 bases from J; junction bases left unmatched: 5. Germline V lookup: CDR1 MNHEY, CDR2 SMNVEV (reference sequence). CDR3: CASSHGTSGPYEQYF. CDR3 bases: TGTGCCAGCAGCCACGGGACTAGCGGGCCCTACGAGCAGTACTTC.

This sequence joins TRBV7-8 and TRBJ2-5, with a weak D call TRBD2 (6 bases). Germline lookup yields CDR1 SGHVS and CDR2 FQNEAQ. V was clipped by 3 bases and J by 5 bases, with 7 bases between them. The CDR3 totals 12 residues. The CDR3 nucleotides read TGTGCCAGCAGCTTGAGCGGGGAGACCCAGTACTTC. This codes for CASSLSGETQYF.

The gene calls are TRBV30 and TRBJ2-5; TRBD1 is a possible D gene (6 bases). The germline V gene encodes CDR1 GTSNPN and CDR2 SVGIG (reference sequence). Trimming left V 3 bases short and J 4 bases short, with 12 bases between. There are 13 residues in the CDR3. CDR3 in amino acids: CAWRGAGVETQYF. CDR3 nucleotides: TGTGCCTGGAGAGGGGCAGGGGTAGAGACCCAGTACTTC.

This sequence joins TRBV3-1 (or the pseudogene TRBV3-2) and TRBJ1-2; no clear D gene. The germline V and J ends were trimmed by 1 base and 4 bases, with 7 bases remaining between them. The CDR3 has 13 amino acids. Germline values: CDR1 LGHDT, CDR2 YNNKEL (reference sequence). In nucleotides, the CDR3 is TGTGCCAGCAGCCAAGGATCGGGCTATGGCTACACCTTC. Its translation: CASSQGSGYGYTF.

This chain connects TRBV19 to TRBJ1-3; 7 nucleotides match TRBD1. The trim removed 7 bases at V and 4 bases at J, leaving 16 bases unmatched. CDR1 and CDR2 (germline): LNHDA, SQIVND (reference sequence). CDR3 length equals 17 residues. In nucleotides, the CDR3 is TGTGCCAGTACCTCTCTAAACCGGGACAGAGGAGGAAACACCATATATTTT. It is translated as CASTSLNRDRGGNTIYF.

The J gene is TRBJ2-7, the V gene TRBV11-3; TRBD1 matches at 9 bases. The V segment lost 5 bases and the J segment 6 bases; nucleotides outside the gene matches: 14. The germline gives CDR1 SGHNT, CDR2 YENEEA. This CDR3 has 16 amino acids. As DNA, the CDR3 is TGTGCCAGCAGCCCCTCTGGTGGACAGGGGCGGTCCGAGCAGTACTTC. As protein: CASSPSGGQGRSEQYF.